These 7 T cell receptor beta chains were all obtained from the same sample, sequenced in a study of blood T cell repertoires in COVID-19. The protocol was immunoSEQ multiplex PCR, while the TCRdb copy is restricted to in-frame clones and leaves out a portion. The sample has approximately 300,000 clones, approximately 80% seen once. The material sequenced was peripheral blood. The receptors originated from a woman aged 50 to 60 with active or convalescent COVID-19.

This clone was detected only a few times. This chain links TRBV19 with TRBJ1-6, with D perhaps matching TRBD1 (6 bases). CDR3 length: 16 amino acids. From germline, CDR1 is LNHDA and CDR2 SQIVND (reference sequence). The germline V and J ends were trimmed by 2 bases and 4 bases, with 12 bases remaining between them. CDR3 protein: CASSIPRTAYNSPLHF. CDR3 DNA: TGTGCCAGTAGTATACCGCGGACAGCTTATAATTCACCCCTCCACTTT.

The gene calls are TRBV29-1 and TRBJ1-1; no clear D gene. V lost 4 bases to trimming and J lost 1 base, with 7 bases between them. There are 12 residues in the CDR3. CDR1 is SQVTM, CDR2 ANQGSEA, per germline. The CDR3 here is CSVVGWNTEAFF. In nucleotides, the CDR3 is TGCAGCGTTGTCGGGTGGAACACTGAAGCTTTCTTT.

The V and J genes are TRBV6-6 and TRBJ2-5; 11 bases agree with TRBD1. The CDR3 covers 14 residues. Unmatched junction bases numbered 7, after V lost 6 bases and J lost 7 bases. CDR1 is MNHNY, CDR2 SVGAGI, per germline (reference sequence). Here the CDR3 reads CASRGQGGTGTQYF. The CDR3 nucleotides are TGTGCCAGCAGGGGACAGGGGGGGACAGGGACCCAGTACTTC.

A note on this clone: Other nucleotide sequences from this sample produce the same CDR3. The chain has TRBV10-3 and TRBJ2-3; TRBD2 is a possible D gene (5 bases). CDR1 is ENHRY, CDR2 SYGVKD, per germline. The CDR3 totals 13 residues. V was pared by 7 bases and J by 4 bases, with 12 bases between. This CDR3 reads CAITPGLPDTQYF. The CDR3 coding sequence is TGTGCCATCACCCCCGGACTTCCAGATACGCAGTATTTT.

The chain joins TRBV14 to TRBJ2-2, with 10 nucleotides matching TRBD2. The trim removed 0 bases at V and 4 bases at J, leaving 26 bases unmatched. Germline V gives CDR1 SGHDN, CDR2 FVKESK. The CDR3 contains 24 residues. CDR3 sequence (DNA): TGTGCCAGCAGCCAAGAGTCCTGGCTCTCCCCTCACTTTAGCGGGAGGACCCCCACCGGGGAGCTGTTTTTT. Its translation: CASSQESWLSPHFSGRTPTGELFF.

V gene TRBV15 combines with J gene TRBJ2-1, with 7 bases matching TRBD1. V trimming: 1 base; J trimming: 4 bases; junction bases outside the gene matches: 4. Germline V gene sequence: CDR1 LNHNV, CDR2 YYDKDF (reference sequence). There are 15 residues in the CDR3. The DNA for the CDR3 is TGTGCCACCAGCAGAGGAAAGGGGGCTTACAATGAGCAGTTCTTC. The encoded protein is CATSRGKGAYNEQFF.

This chain joins TRBV3-1 (or the pseudogene TRBV3-2) and TRBJ2-1; D is ambiguous. CDR3 length: 14 residues. V was pared by 4 bases and J by 5 bases, with 12 bases between. CDR1 LGHDT and CDR2 YNNKEL come from the germline V gene (reference sequence). CDR3 bases: TGTGCCAGCAGCCCATCTGCAGGTGACAATGAGCAGTTCTTC. As protein: CASSPSAGDNEQFF.